One sample yielded the 13 T cell receptor beta chains listed below, sequenced in a study of CD8+ T cells in alopecia areata. It was cDNA, reverse transcribed from extracted RNA, that served as the sequencing template. Sequencing was performed with immunoSEQ multiplex PCR; in TCRdb, only in-frame clones are kept and a portion is missing. Among around 200,000 clones, under 60% were seen once, and the ten largest hold roughly 12%. Treatment indicated: oral pan-JAK inhibitor, 5-10 mg twice daily. The sample was CD8+ T cells sorted from blood, taken at week 24, from a patient treated with tofacitinib. Source of these receptors: a human donor with alopecia areata.

The chain joins TRBV30 to TRBJ2-5; D gene ambiguous. Germline V gene data show CDR1 as GTSNPN and CDR2 as SVGIG (reference sequence). The CDR3 is 12 amino acids. V was shortened by 3 bases and J by 5 bases, with 10 bases between the two germline ends. CDR3 bases: TGTGCCTGGAGCATGAGTCTTGAGACCCAGTACTTC. Protein: CAWSMSLETQYF.

The rearrangement links TRBV7-2 to TRBJ1-6, with 10 bases lining up with TRBD1. CDR3 size: 16 residues. The germline V gene has CDR1 SGHTA and CDR2 FQGNSA. The J segment lost 9 bases and the V segment lost 5 bases, leaving 10 bases of the junction unmatched. The CDR3: CASSAPGQGKSSPLHF. The CDR3 DNA reads as TGTGCCAGCAGCGCTCCGGGACAGGGGAAAAGTTCACCCCTCCACTTT. Based on the CDR3 plus reference TRBV7-2 and TRBJ1-6, the full variable domain is GAGVSQSPSNKVTEKGKDVELRCDPISGHTALYWYRQSLGQGLEFLIYFQGNSAPDKSGLPSDRFSAERTGGSVSTLTIQRTQQEDSAVYLCASSAPGQGKSSPLHFGNGTRLTVT.

The chain uses TRBV2 and TRBJ2-1; perhaps TRBD1 as D (6 bases). This CDR3 has 12 residues. Germline CDR1 SNHLY, CDR2 FYNNEI. V lost 6 bases to trimming and J lost 10 bases, with 13 bases between them. CDR3: CASRDSQREQFF. The CDR3 bases are TGTGCCAGCAGGGACAGCCAACGGGAGCAGTTCTTC.

This clone was seen a few times. This chain uses TRBV10-3 with TRBJ2-3; the D gene could be TRBD1 or TRBD2 (6 bases each). The CDR3 totals 15 residues. V was trimmed by 4 bases and J by 3 bases, leaving 14 bases between them. Germline V gives CDR1 ENHRY, CDR2 SYGVKD. The CDR3 protein is CAISVSGANTDTQYF. For the CDR3, the DNA is TGTGCCATCAGTGTTTCGGGGGCAAATACAGATACGCAGTATTTT.

The chain combines TRBV9 with TRBJ2-1; 7 bases agree with TRBD1. CDR1 and CDR2 from the germline V gene are SGDLS and YYNGEE. The CDR3 totals 17 residues. J lost 5 bases, V lost 3 bases, and 14 bases had no gene match. The chain's CDR3 is CASSASPTGQGNNEQFF. The CDR3, as DNA: TGTGCCAGCAGCGCCTCGCCGACAGGGCAAGGGAACAATGAGCAGTTCTTC.

This clone was observed a few times. V gene TRBV14 combines with J gene TRBJ2-5, with a weak D call TRBD2 (5 bases). The CDR3 consists of 16 residues. Trimming cost V 2 bases and J 4 bases, with 17 bases left between them. Germline V gene data show CDR1 as SGHDN and CDR2 as FVKESK. CDR3 sequence reads: CASSQRKTGKGETQYF. CDR3 nucleotides: TGTGCCAGCAGCCAACGAAAAACGGGGAAAGGAGAGACCCAGTACTTC. Full variable domain (outside the CDR3, taken from reference TRBV14 and TRBJ2-5): EAGVTQFPSHSVIEKGQTVTLRCDPISGHDNLYWYRRVMGKEIKFLLHFVKESKQDESGMPNNRFLAERTGGTYSTLKVQPAELEDSGVYFCASSQRKTGKGETQYFGPGTRLLVL.

This chain connects TRBV27 to TRBJ2-1, with D possibly called TRBD1 or TRBD2 (6 bases each). The CDR3 is 14 residues long. Germline lookup yields CDR1 MNHEY and CDR2 SMNVEV (reference sequence). Trimming cost V 7 bases and J 2 bases, with 12 bases left between them. This CDR3 is CASIGGQTYNEQFF. CDR3 coding DNA: TGTGCCAGCATAGGGGGGCAGACCTACAATGAGCAGTTCTTC.

This sequence joins TRBV18 and TRBJ1-1; weak D call: TRBD1 (6 bases). CDR1 is KGHSH, CDR2 LQKENI, per germline. The CDR3 loop spans 13 amino acids. V was clipped by 3 bases and J by 7 bases, with 12 bases between them. In DNA, the CDR3 is TGTGCCAGCTCACCCTCGGACAGCCTTGAAGCTTTCTTT. It is translated as CASSPSDSLEAFF.

The CDR3 spells CASSFRQFYGYTF. In DNA form, the CDR3 reads TGTGCCAGCAGTTTTCGGCAGTTCTATGGCTACACCTTC. This chain connects TRBV9 to TRBJ1-2, with D unresolved. V was trimmed by 5 bases and J by 4 bases, leaving 12 bases between them. The CDR3 is made up of 13 amino acids. CDR1 is SGDLS, CDR2 YYNGEE, per germline.

This clone has only a few counts. The rearrangement joins TRBV2 to TRBJ1-2; the match to TRBD1 covers 7 bases. Germline V gene data show CDR1 as SNHLY and CDR2 as FYNNEI. This CDR3 has 12 amino acids. The trim removed 10 bases at V and 4 bases at J, leaving 6 bases unmatched. As DNA, the CDR3 is TGTGCCAACGGGGACAGTGTCTATGGCTACACCTTC. Amino acids: CANGDSVYGYTF.

The chain carries TRBV9 and TRBJ1-2; weak D call: TRBD1 (5 bases). Trimming pared 7 bases from V and 2 bases from J, leaving 15 bases between. The CDR3 sequence is 14 residues long. The germline gives CDR1 SGDLS, CDR2 YYNGEE. The CDR3 spells CASGEARGNYGYTF. CDR3 DNA: TGTGCCAGCGGGGAAGCTCGGGGGAACTATGGCTACACCTTC.

The chain combines TRBV10-3 with TRBJ2-5; no definite D call. The germline V gene encodes CDR1 ENHRY and CDR2 SYGVKD. V was pared by 4 bases and J by 5 bases, with 11 bases between. This CDR3 has 13 residues. The CDR3 here is CAISGQSPETQYF. CDR3 in DNA: TGTGCCATCAGTGGTCAGAGCCCGGAGACCCAGTACTTC.

The J gene is TRBJ2-2, the V gene TRBV19, with D tentatively TRBD1 (6 bases). Germline CDR1 reads LNHDA; CDR2 reads SQIVND (reference sequence). The CDR3 is 15 amino acids. Trimming left V 4 bases short and J 1 base short, with 10 bases between. DNA for the CDR3: TGTGCCAGTAGTACTTGGGGGCTGAACACCGGGGAGCTGTTTTTT. Its protein product is CASSTWGLNTGELFF. The full variable domain, in which reference TRBV19 and TRBJ2-2 provide the parts outside the CDR3, is DGGITQSPKYLFRKEGQNVTLSCEQNLNHDAMYWYRQDPGQGLRLIYYSQIVNDFQKGDIAEGYSVSREKKESFPLTVTSAQKNPTAFYLCASSTWGLNTGELFFGEGSRLTVL.